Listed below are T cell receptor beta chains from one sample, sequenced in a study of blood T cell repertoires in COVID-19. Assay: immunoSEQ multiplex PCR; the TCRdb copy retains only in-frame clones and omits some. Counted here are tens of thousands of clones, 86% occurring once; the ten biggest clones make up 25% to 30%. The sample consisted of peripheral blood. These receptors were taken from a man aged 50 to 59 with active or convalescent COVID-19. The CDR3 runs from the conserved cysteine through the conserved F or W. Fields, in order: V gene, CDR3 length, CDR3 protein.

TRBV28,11,CASSSGYEQYF
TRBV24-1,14,CATSRDNSNQPQHF
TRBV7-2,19,CASSPKGTGAARITDTQYF
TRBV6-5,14,CASESGGDDYGYTF
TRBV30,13,CAWSVLGQGGQYF
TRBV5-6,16,CASSFWSWTLNTEAFF
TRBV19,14,CASSFRDSNQPQHF
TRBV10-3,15,CAISDGQGGNTEAFF
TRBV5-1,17,CASSPGASGVYTGELFF
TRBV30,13,CAWGTGSGNTIYF